This T cell receptor beta chain was recorded in a study of blood T cell repertoires in COVID-19. Germline V CDR1 and CDR2: PRHDT, FYEKMQ (reference sequence). Germline trimming cut 3 bases from V and 0 bases from J; bases unmatched to any gene: 8. The CDR3 runs to 18 residues. Generated by immunoSEQ multiplex PCR, the TCRdb table keeps only in-frame clones and is missing some. Of 65,000 to 90,000 clones in the sample, 70% to 90% were seen once. The chain employs TRBV13 and TRBJ2-3; 11 bases fit TRBD2. The origin of this receptor is a woman of 80 years or more with active or convalescent COVID-19. Input material: peripheral blood. CDR3 in amino acids: CASSFLLAGVFSTDTQYF. The DNA of the CDR3 is TGTGCCAGCAGCTTTTTACTAGCGGGGGTTTTTAGCACAGATACGCAGTATTTT.